This is a list of T cell receptor beta chains from one sample in a study of shared clonotypes between healthy human individuals. Some clones are missing from TCRdb's copy, which holds only in-frame ones; the method was immunoSEQ multiplex PCR. Of over 400,000 clones listed, approximately 95% are singletons. Sequencing used naive CD4+ T cells sorted from blood. The source of these receptors is a woman aged 25 to 39 in good health. CDR3s include the opening cysteine and the closing phenylalanine or tryptophan. Fields, in order: clone size, J gene, V gene, D gene, CDR3 DNA, CDR3 protein. A D gene is named only where the DNA matches it firmly. Clone size is not always given. Where it is, it says once, few, many or a class for expanded clones.

NA	TRBJ2-7	TRBV4-1	NA	TGCGCCAGCAGCCAGCCTCAAGACAGTCCTCGGCAGTACTTC	CASSQPQDSPRQYF
NA	TRBJ2-7	TRBV5-1	NA	TGCGCCAGCAGCTTGGGACTAGTGGGCGAGCAGTACTTC	CASSLGLVGEQYF
NA	TRBJ2-6	TRBV7-8	NA	TGTGCCAGCAGCCCGAGGACTCCTTCAAACCCAAGCTCTGGGGCCAACGTCCTGACTTTC	CASSPRTPSNPSSGANVLTF
NA	TRBJ1-5	TRBV28	NA	TGTGCCAGCAGTGACCAGGGAGGTCAGCCCCAGCATTTT	CASSDQGGQPQHF
NA	TRBJ2-7	TRBV18	NA	TGTGCCAGCTCACCACCCTCCTACGAGCAGTACTTC	CASSPPSYEQYF
NA	TRBJ2-7	TRBV6-1	NA	TGTGCCAGCAGCAGCCGGGACAACTACGAGCAGTACTTC	CASSSRDNYEQYF
NA	TRBJ2-1	TRBV5-1	TRBD2	TGCGCCAGCAGCGTGGGACTAGCGCAGACCTACAATGAGCAGTTCTTC	CASSVGLAQTYNEQFF
NA	TRBJ2-1	TRBV29-1	TRBD2	TGCAGCGCCGGGAGGGGCACCGGGACTAGCGACAACAATGAGCAGTTCTTC	CSAGRGTGTSDNNEQFF
NA	TRBJ2-7	TRBV19	NA	TGTGCCAGTAGTGTCACGGGAGCCCGGGAGGAGCAGTACTTC	CASSVTGAREEQYF
NA	TRBJ1-2	TRBV18	TRBD1	TGTGCCAGCTCACTGAACCAGGACAGGGGAGGTGAAGGCTACACCTTC	CASSLNQDRGGEGYTF
NA	TRBJ1-4	TRBV7-2	TRBD1	TGTGCCAGCAGCCCCCTGTGGACAGGGAATGAAAAACTGTTTTTT	CASSPLWTGNEKLFF
NA	TRBJ2-1	TRBV11-3	TRBD2	TGTGCCAGCAGCTTAGGACTAGCGGGAGTTGATGAGCAGTTCTTC	CASSLGLAGVDEQFF
NA	TRBJ1-6	TRBV6-5	NA	TGTGCCAGCAGACTCACACCTGGGGATTCACCCCTCCACTTT	CASRLTPGDSPLHF
NA	TRBJ2-7	TRBV6-1	NA	TGTGCCAGCAGCACCTTGGGCCCTCCCTACGAGCAGTACTTC	CASSTLGPPYEQYF
once	TRBJ1-5	TRBV19	NA	TGTGCCAGCAATGCCTGGACAGCGTATAGCAATCAGCCCCAGCATTTT	CASNAWTAYSNQPQHF
NA	TRBJ2-1	TRBV5-1	NA	TGCGCCAGCAGCTTGGTAGTTAGCAGAGAGCAGTTCTTC	CASSLVVSREQFF
NA	TRBJ1-1	TRBV11-2	TRBD1	TGTGCCAGCAGCCGGTTGACAGGGGGGAACACTGAAGCTTTCTTT	CASSRLTGGNTEAFF